The 26 T cell receptor beta chains presented below share a single source sample, sequenced in a study of regulatory T cells in long-lasting Graves disease. The time point here: newly diagnosed GD, antithyroid drugs for less than 3 months. RNA isolated from PBMCs was used to make the TCR library. CDR3-region Arm-PCR and iRepertoire HTBI primers produced the TCR beta libraries. TCRdb re-derived calls from the multiplex PCR reads in MiXCR, one entry per CDR3 protein. This table holds 450,000 to 650,000 distinct CDR3 sequences, roughly a sixth found once. These data are also associated with another study on T cells in Graves' hyperthyroidism and ophthalmopathy.

Source: peripheral blood mononuclear cells (PBMCs), taken at new diagnosis, from a patient treated with antithyroid drugs. The source is a middle-aged woman with Graves disease.

At least ten counts were recorded for this clonotype. This rearrangement joins TRBV28 to TRBJ1-2, with 9 bases fitting TRBD1. The V gene's germline CDR1 is MDHEN and CDR2 SYDVKM. The V and J ends lost 1 base and 6 bases, in that order; junction bases with no gene match: 9. The CDR3 is 16 residues long. The CDR3 DNA sequence: TGTGCCAGCAGTTTATATCCGGGACAGGGAGGGGATGGCTACACCTTC. Its translation is CASSLYPGQGGDGYTF.

In its sample, this clonotype was seen many times. This sequence joins TRBV5-5 and TRBJ1-5; D call uncertain. Trimming stripped 5 bases from V and 6 bases from J, with 18 bases between. This CDR3 has 15 residues. Germline-derived CDR1 and CDR2 are SGHKS and YYEKEE (reference sequence). The DNA of the CDR3 is TGTGCCAGCAGTCGGGCACTCCATCAAGGTCAGCCCCAGCATTTT. Amino acids: CASSRALHQGQPQHF.

The V call is TRBV12-3 or TRBV12-4, the J call TRBJ1-5; D remains unclear. V shed 8 bases and J shed 6 bases, with 17 bases lying between them. This CDR3 has 14 residues. The chain's CDR3 is CASRAGPSGQPQHF. The CDR3, as DNA: TGTGCCAGCCGGGCCGGACCGTCGGGTCAGCCCCAGCATTTT.

This clonotype was seen at least ten times. V and J are TRBV6-2 or TRBV6-3 and TRBJ2-7; 8 nucleotides line up with TRBD2. The CDR3 sequence is 19 residues long. V shed 0 bases and J 3 bases; nucleotides not matched to a gene: 16. CDR1 and CDR2 (germline): MNHEY, SVGEGT. This chain's CDR3 is CASSYSIPTSAGGLYEQYF. CDR3 nucleotides: TGTGCCAGCAGTTACTCTATACCCACTAGCGCGGGGGGCCTCTACGAGCAGTACTTC.

This chain connects TRBV19 to TRBJ2-5; no reliable D call. The CDR3 is 13 residues long. Per germline, CDR1 LNHDA and CDR2 SQIVND (reference sequence). Trimming pared 2 bases from V and 1 base from J, leaving 5 bases between. CDR3 sequence: CASSIQTQETQYF. CDR3 nucleotide sequence: TGTGCCAGTAGTATACAGACCCAAGAGACCCAGTACTTC.

The sample holds many counts of this clonotype. The chain couples TRBV6-1 to TRBJ1-3, with unresolved D. V lost 5 bases, J lost 1 base, and 6 bases lay in between. CDR3 size: 13 residues. The V gene's germline CDR1 is MNHNS and CDR2 SASEGT. DNA for the CDR3: TGTGCCAGCAGTCGACTTTCTGGAAACACCATATATTTT. It codes for CASSRLSGNTIYF.

This clonotype was recorded many times. The V call is TRBV6-1, the J call TRBJ2-7; 7 bases fit TRBD2. Germline values: CDR1 MNHNS, CDR2 SASEGT. Unmatched junction bases numbered 3, after V lost 7 bases and J lost 6 bases. The CDR3 spans 11 residues. The CDR3: CASTGGGEQYF. The CDR3, as DNA: TGTGCCAGCACGGGCGGGGGCGAGCAGTACTTC.

This clonotype was recorded at least ten times. The chain employs TRBV11-2 and TRBJ1-1; D remains ambiguous. The CDR3 totals 14 residues. The ends were cut back, 5 bases at V and 1 base at J, with 11 bases in the middle. Germline V lookup: CDR1 SGHAT, CDR2 FQNNGV. This chain's CDR3 is CASSEPVGNTEAFF. The CDR3 DNA reads TGTGCCAGCAGCGAACCGGTAGGGAACACTGAAGCTTTCTTT.

Comments on this clonotype: It may be a read error: a sequence one base away is much more abundant. V and J are TRBV2 and TRBJ1-2; a weak D match, TRBD1 (6 bases). CDR3 length: 17 amino acids. Germline V gives CDR1 SNHLY, CDR2 FYNNEI. CDR3 nucleotides: TGTGCCAGCAGGCGATCCGGGTCAGGGGCAAGTATTTATGGCTACATCTTC. Translation: CASRRSGSGASIYGYIF.

V is TRBV7-8 and J is TRBJ2-1; TRBD2 matches 7 bases. The J call may be in error: the DNA end matches TRBJ2-5 better. The CDR3 has 17 residues. In germline, CDR1 is SGHVS, CDR2 FQNEAQ. The CDR3 sequence: CASSLVPNSGREETQYF. CDR3 in DNA: TGTGCCAGCAGCTTAGTGCCTAATAGCGGGCGCGAAGAGACCCAGTACTTC.

The chain joins TRBV6-2 or TRBV6-3 to TRBJ2-5; D ambiguous. Germline V lookup: CDR1 MNHEY, CDR2 SVGEGT. The CDR3 is 17 residues long. Trimming stripped 5 bases from V and 11 bases from J, with 30 bases between. The CDR3 DNA reads TGTGCCAGCAGTCCAAGGATGCGGTTTCTGCCCATCAATGAGCAGTACTTC. As protein: CASSPRMRFLPINEQYF.

This clonotype came up many times. The genes are TRBV12-3 or TRBV12-4 and TRBJ1-5; D not certain. Trimming took 2 bases from V and 4 from J, leaving 3 bases between them. This CDR3 contains 12 residues. CDR3: CASSLRNQPQHF. CDR3 sequence (DNA): TGTGCCAGCAGTTTAAGGAATCAGCCCCAGCATTTT.

In its sample, this clonotype was seen many times. J is TRBJ1-4 and V is TRBV2, with D unclear. Between the trimmed V and J ends, which lost 5 bases and 4 bases, there was a span of 14 bases. The CDR3 is made up of 15 amino acids. Germline CDR1 is SNHLY and CDR2 is FYNNEI. In nucleotides, the CDR3 is TGTGCCAGCAGTATCGGACGGTCCCTTAATGAAAAACTGTTTTTT. Amino acid sequence: CASSIGRSLNEKLFF.

This chain uses TRBV12-3 or TRBV12-4 with TRBJ1-1; tentatively, D is TRBD1 (5 bases). CDR3 length equals 13 residues. The V end lost 2 bases, the J end lost 6 bases, and 10 bases lay between the germline ends. This CDR3 reads CASSLYGGAEAFF. The CDR3 DNA sequence: TGTGCCAGCAGTTTATACGGGGGGGCTGAAGCTTTCTTT.

The CDR3 bases are TGCGCCAGCCTCTTTACAGGGAAAGAGACCCAGTACTTC. Protein sequence: CASLFTGKETQYF. The chain employs TRBV10-2 and TRBJ2-5; D may be TRBD1 (6 bases). Germline assignment: CDR1 WSHSY and CDR2 SAAADI. Trimming stripped 8 bases from V and 3 bases from J, with 13 bases between. This CDR3 is 13 amino acids long.

This clonotype was picked up many times. The CDR3, as DNA: TGTGCCAGCAGTTCCCACAATCAGCCCCAGCATTTT. This codes for CASSSHNQPQHF. This rearrangement joins TRBV12-3 or TRBV12-4 to TRBJ1-5; D call uncertain. V was clipped by 4 bases and J by 3 bases, with 4 bases between them. The CDR3 contains 12 residues.

This clonotype was counted many times. The chain has TRBV28 and TRBJ1-5, with TRBD1 matching 7 bases. The germline V gene encodes CDR1 MDHEN and CDR2 SYDVKM. The ends lost 4 bases at V and 1 base at J; junction bases unmatched: 13. The CDR3 contains 18 residues. The CDR3 reads CASSSYMDGQESNQPQHF. The CDR3 bases are TGTGCCAGCAGTTCCTACATGGACGGACAGGAAAGCAATCAGCCCCAGCATTTT.

This clonotype was counted ten times or more. This CDR3 reads CASSYFPREDSSYNEQFF. For the CDR3, the DNA is TGTGCCAGCAGTTACTTTCCCCGGGAGGATAGCTCCTACAATGAGCAGTTCTTC. The genes are TRBV6-5 and TRBJ2-1, with 7 bases that match TRBD2. The CDR3 contains 18 residues. V lost 1 base to trimming and J lost 0 bases; unmatched junction nucleotides: 9. Germline assignment: CDR1 MNHEY and CDR2 SVGAGI.

This clonotype occurred many times. The V and J genes are TRBV6-2 or TRBV6-3 and TRBJ1-5, with D possibly matching TRBD1 (5 bases). The V end was cut by 4 bases, the J end by 0 bases, with 10 bases between. Per germline, CDR1 MNHEY and CDR2 SVGEGT. The CDR3 spans 15 residues. The CDR3 nucleotides read TGTGCCAGCAGTTGGACACCTAATAGCAATCAGCCCCAGCATTTT. Its protein is CASSWTPNSNQPQHF.

This clonotype showed up many times. The chain recombines TRBV12-3 or TRBV12-4 with TRBJ1-1, with unresolved D. The CDR3 is 13 residues long. The germline V and J ends were trimmed by 7 bases and 4 bases, with 13 bases remaining between them. The CDR3 is CASNPEGGTEAFF. CDR3 DNA: TGTGCCAGCAATCCGGAGGGCGGCACTGAAGCTTTCTTT.

Many counts were recorded for this clonotype. V and J are TRBV12-3 or TRBV12-4 and TRBJ1-2, with 10 positions matching TRBD1. CDR3 length: 14 amino acids. With 5 bases clipped from V and 7 bases from J, the junction kept 7 bases outside the gene matches. The CDR3 DNA sequence: TGTGCCAGCAGTCTCGCGGACAGGGGGAGTGGCTACACCTTC. This sequence encodes CASSLADRGSGYTF.

The sample holds many counts of this clonotype. The chain couples TRBV24-1 to TRBJ2-3; 7 bases align to TRBD1. CDR3 size: 16 residues. The J segment lost 3 bases and the V segment lost 4 bases, leaving 9 bases of the junction unmatched. Germline-derived CDR1 and CDR2 are KGHDR and SFDVKD. The CDR3 sequence: CATSEPRTGRTDTQYF. As DNA, the CDR3 is TGTGCCACCAGTGAGCCTCGGACAGGACGGACAGATACGCAGTATTTT.

At least ten counts were recorded for this clonotype. The chain joins TRBV27 to TRBJ1-1, with D tentatively TRBD1 (6 bases). Trimming shortened V by 7 bases and J by 5 bases, and 23 bases separated the two germline ends. This CDR3 spans 16 amino acids. CDR1 is MNHEY and CDR2 is SMNVEV in the germline V gene (reference sequence). The DNA for the CDR3 is TGTGCCAGCACTCCGATTGGGGGGGCGGAGAGTACTGAAGCTTTCTTT. It specifies CASTPIGGAESTEAFF.

This clonotype was observed many times. The chain joins TRBV12-3 or TRBV12-4 to TRBJ2-3; no reliable D call. Trimming left V 8 bases short and J 0 bases short, with 12 bases between. CDR3 length equals 14 residues. CDR3 bases: TGTGCCAGCGTGAGTGGCCCTAGCACAGATACGCAGTATTTT. This sequence encodes CASVSGPSTDTQYF.

This clonotype was picked up many times. This chain connects TRBV18 to TRBJ1-1, with D unresolved. CDR1 and CDR2 (germline): KGHSH, LQKENI. The CDR3 spans 13 residues. With 3 bases removed from V and 5 bases from J, the gap between germline ends came to 10 bases. The CDR3 is CASSPLPKTEAFF. The CDR3 bases are TGTGCCAGCTCACCCCTCCCGAAGACTGAAGCTTTCTTT.

This clonotype was counted many times. The V call is TRBV20-1, the J call TRBJ2-3; D gene uncertain. The CDR3 totals 12 residues. V lost 3 bases to trimming and J lost 2 bases, with 6 bases between them. Germline V gene data show CDR1 as DFQATT and CDR2 as SNEGSKA (reference sequence). Here the CDR3 reads CSARENTDTQYF. CDR3 DNA sequence: TGCAGTGCTAGGGAGAACACAGATACGCAGTATTTT.